The text below deals with one T cell receptor beta chain. Per the study methods: Nucleated cell counts were estimated from reference gene primer amplification. TCRdb's table, derived via immunoSEQ multiplex PCR, lists solely in-frame clones and lacks some. For V, J and clone size, that table is used; D and trimming come from the DNA. The sample contains around 36,000 clones, around 85% of which appear only once. The CDR3 is 16 residues long. Trimming took 5 bases from V and 2 from J, leaving 13 bases between them. Germline lookup yields CDR1 SGHTA and CDR2 FQGNSA. This sample was taken from a study of blood T cell repertoires in COVID-19. The overall study: The origin of the acute and convalescent COVID-19 samples was the United States, Italy and Spain. In each case, the material was cDNA or gDNA derived from T cells, B-cell-depleted T cells, or PBMCs.

The sample was peripheral blood. The rearrangement uses TRBV7-2 and TRBJ2-6; TRBD2 might be the D (5 bases). This clonotype originated in a man in his 60s with acute or convalescent COVID-19. CDR3 sequence: CASSPETGAGANVLTF. The CDR3 DNA is TGTGCCAGCAGCCCGGAGACCGGGGCTGGGGCCAACGTCCTGACTTTC. Drawing the rest from reference TRBV7-2 and TRBJ2-6, the complete variable domain is GAGVSQSPSNKVTEKGKDVELRCDPISGHTALYWYRQSLGQGLEFLIYFQGNSAPDKSGLPSDRFSAERTGGSVSTLTIQRTQQEDSAVYLCASSPETGAGANVLTFGAGSRLTVL.